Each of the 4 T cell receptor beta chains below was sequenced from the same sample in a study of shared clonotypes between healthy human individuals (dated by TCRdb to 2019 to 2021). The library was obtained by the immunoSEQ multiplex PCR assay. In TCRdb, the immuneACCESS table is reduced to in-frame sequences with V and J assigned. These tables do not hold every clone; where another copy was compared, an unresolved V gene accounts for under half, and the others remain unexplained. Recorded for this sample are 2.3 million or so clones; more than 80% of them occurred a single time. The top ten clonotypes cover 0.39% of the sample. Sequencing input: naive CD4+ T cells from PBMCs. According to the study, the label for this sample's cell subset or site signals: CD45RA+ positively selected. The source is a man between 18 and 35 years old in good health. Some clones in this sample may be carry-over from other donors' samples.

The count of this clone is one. CDR3 amino acids: CASSLPNWTSGKYYEQYF. CDR3 DNA sequence: TGCGCCAGCAGCCTCCCCAATTGGACTAGCGGCAAATACTACGAGCAGTACTTC. The chain employs TRBV5-1 and TRBJ2-7, with 10 positions matching TRBD2. In germline, CDR1 is SGHRS, CDR2 YFSETQ. CDR3 length equals 18 residues. V dropped 4 bases and J dropped 3; count of bases not matched to a gene: 16.

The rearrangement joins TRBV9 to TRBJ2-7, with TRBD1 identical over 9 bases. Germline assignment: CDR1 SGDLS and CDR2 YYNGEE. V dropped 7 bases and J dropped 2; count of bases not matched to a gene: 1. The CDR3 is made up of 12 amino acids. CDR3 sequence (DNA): TGTGCCAGCCGGGACAGGGCCTACGAGCAGTACTTC. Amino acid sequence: CASRDRAYEQYF.

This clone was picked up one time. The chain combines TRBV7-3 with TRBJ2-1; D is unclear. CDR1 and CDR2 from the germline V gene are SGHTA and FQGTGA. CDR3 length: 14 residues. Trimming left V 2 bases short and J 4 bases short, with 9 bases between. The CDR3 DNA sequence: TGTGCCAGCAGCTTACTGGGGAAGTACAATGAGCAGTTCTTC. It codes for CASSLLGKYNEQFF.

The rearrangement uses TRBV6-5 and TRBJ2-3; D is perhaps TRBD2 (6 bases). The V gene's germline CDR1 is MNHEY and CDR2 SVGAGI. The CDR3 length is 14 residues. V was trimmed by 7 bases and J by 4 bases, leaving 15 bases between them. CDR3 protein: CASKKGGNADTQYF. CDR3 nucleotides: TGTGCCAGCAAAAAGGGCGGGAACGCAGATACGCAGTATTTT.